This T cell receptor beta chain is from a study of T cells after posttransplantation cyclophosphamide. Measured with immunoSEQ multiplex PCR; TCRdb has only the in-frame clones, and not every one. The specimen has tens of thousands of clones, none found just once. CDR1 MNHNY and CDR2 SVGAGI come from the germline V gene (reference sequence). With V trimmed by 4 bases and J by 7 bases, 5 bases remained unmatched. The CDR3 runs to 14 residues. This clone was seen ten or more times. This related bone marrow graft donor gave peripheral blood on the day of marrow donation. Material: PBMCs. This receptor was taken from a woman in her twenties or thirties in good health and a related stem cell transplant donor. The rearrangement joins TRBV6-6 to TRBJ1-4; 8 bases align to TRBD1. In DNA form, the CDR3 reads TGTGCCAGCAGTTTCGGACAGGGCGGTGAAAAACTGTTTTTT. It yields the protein CASSFGQGGEKLFF.